A single sample gave rise to the 9 T cell receptor beta chains below, sequenced in a study of response to subunit inactivated influenza vaccine. MiXCR, run by TCRdb on the RT-PCR reads, gives a single entry per CDR3 protein. Here the sample spans about half a million distinct CDR3 sequences, around 8% being singletons. The sample here was PBMCs from blood, taken around 25 months after vaccination. These receptor sequences come from a man between 50 and 69 years old who received an inactivated influenza vaccine.

This clonotype came up a few times. This chain joins TRBV19 and TRBJ1-5; D is unclear. Germline CDR1 and CDR2: LNHDA and SQIVND (reference sequence). V was shortened by 2 bases and J by 9 bases, with 8 bases between the two germline ends. The CDR3 consists of 12 residues. CDR3 residues: CASSIIGRPQHF. Written as DNA, the CDR3 is TGTGCCAGTAGTATAATTGGACGGCCCCAGCATTTT.

The rearrangement links TRBV20-1 to TRBJ2-5; 14 bases match TRBD2. With V trimmed by 1 base and J by 7 bases, 8 bases remained unmatched. CDR3 length: 16 residues. Germline V gives CDR1 DFQATT, CDR2 SNEGSKA (reference sequence). Here the CDR3 reads CSARVAGLAGEGTQYF. As DNA, the CDR3 is TGCAGTGCTAGAGTAGCGGGACTAGCGGGAGAAGGGACCCAGTACTTC.

This clonotype was seen more than once but under ten times. The rearrangement uses TRBV10-3 and TRBJ2-5, with 8 bases fitting TRBD2. This CDR3 contains 14 residues. Unmatched junction bases numbered 10, after V lost 8 bases and J lost 5 bases. Germline CDR1 ENHRY, CDR2 SYGVKD. DNA for the CDR3: TGTGCCATCGCCTATAGCGGGGAGGAGGAGACCCAGTACTTC. This gives the protein CAIAYSGEEETQYF.

J is TRBJ2-7 and V is TRBV7-9, with TRBD2 matching 7 bases. The CDR3 is 16 residues long. CDR1 and CDR2 from the germline V gene are SEHNR and FQNEAQ (reference sequence). J was trimmed by 3 bases and V by 5 bases; bases with no gene match: 13. CDR3 region: CASSQMIGLVGYEQYF. The CDR3 DNA is TGTGCCAGCAGCCAAATGATAGGACTAGTCGGCTACGAGCAGTACTTC.

In its sample, this clonotype was seen many times. The CDR3: CASSNGNGELFF. The CDR3, as DNA: TGCGCCAGCAGCAACGGTAACGGGGAGCTGTTTTTT. This chain uses TRBV5-1 with TRBJ2-2; unclear D gene. V was trimmed by 4 bases and J by 7 bases, leaving 8 bases between them. Germline V CDR1 and CDR2: SGHRS, YFSETQ. CDR3 length equals 12 residues.

This clonotype was seen ten or more times. The V and J genes are TRBV6-5 and TRBJ2-2; a possible D gene is TRBD2 (5 bases). CDR1 is MNHEY, CDR2 SVGAGI, per germline. V was pared by 5 bases and J by 3 bases, with 7 bases between. The CDR3 has 13 amino acids. The CDR3 DNA is TGTGCCAGCAGTACTAGGGACACCGGGGAGCTGTTTTTT. Translated, it gives CASSTRDTGELFF.

This clonotype appeared many times. This rearrangement joins TRBV7-2 to TRBJ2-2; 14 nucleotides align to TRBD2. Germline-derived CDR1 and CDR2 are SGHTA and FQGNSA. The V and J ends lost 3 bases and 7 bases, in that order; junction bases with no gene match: 4. The CDR3 is made up of 16 amino acids. The CDR3 protein is CASSFGTSGRSGELFF. DNA of the CDR3: TGTGCCAGCAGCTTTGGGACTAGCGGGAGAAGCGGGGAGCTGTTTTTT.

This clonotype came up a few times. The J gene is TRBJ1-3, the V gene TRBV5-1; no definite D call. This CDR3 comprises 15 residues. Germline V CDR1 and CDR2: SGHRS, YFSETQ. Trimming left V 4 bases short and J 4 bases short, with 15 bases between. As DNA, the CDR3 is TGCGCCAGCAGCCCGGACCCGGGAGCAGGAAACACCATATATTTT. Its translation: CASSPDPGAGNTIYF.

As regards this clonotype: A much larger clonotype is one base distant, so this may be a read error. The genes are TRBV20-1 and TRBJ2-3; D may be TRBD2 (6 bases). CDR1 is DFQATT and CDR2 is SNEGSKA in the germline V gene (reference sequence). The CDR3 sequence is 12 residues long. CDR3 sequence: CSISGRTDMQYF. Here the CDR3 DNA reads TGCAGTATTAGCGGCCGCACAGATATGCAGTATTTT.